This T cell receptor beta chain was identified during a study of blood T cells in healthy people across ages. The CDR3 contains 18 residues. Germline CDR1 SEHNR, CDR2 FQNEAQ (reference sequence). V dropped 5 bases and J dropped 1; count of bases not matched to a gene: 8. The authors ran a second PCR of 7 to 11 cycles using a sample-barcoded 5' primer and a J-beta primer mix. TCRdb passed the 5' RACE reads through MiXCR, listing each CDR3 protein once. The data show about 1.7 million distinct CDR3 sequences, under 30% seen once. Sequencing used blood. This clonotype originated in a woman in her 30s in good health. The chain carries TRBV7-9 and TRBJ2-3; TRBD2 matches 14 bases. The DNA for the CDR3 is TGTGCCAGCAGCGGGAGGACTAGCGGGAGGCGAGGCACAGATACGCAGTATTTT. It yields the protein CASSGRTSGRRGTDTQYF.